This TCR beta chain is from a study of cytomegalovirus exposure and HLA in healthy donors. About the research overall: Drawn from HLA-typed donors, about 82 million unique TCRs were held in an early data release.

The study ran its PCR with 60 Vbeta and 13 Jbeta primers. Clones were read by immunoSEQ multiplex PCR, and TCRdb kept only the in-frame ones, dropping some. The sample contains around 150,000 clones, around 78% of which appear only once. This CDR3 region has 17 residues. V shed 4 bases and J 0 bases; nucleotides not matched to a gene: 4. The germline CDR1 and CDR2 sequences are ENHRY and SYGVKD. The clonotype comes from a male donor in good health and CMV-seronegative. Sequencing input: PBMCs. This chain links TRBV10-3 with TRBJ2-2, with TRBD2 identical over 11 bases. Written as DNA, the CDR3 is TGTGCCATCAGTGGGACTAGCGGGTACGCGAACACCGGGGAGCTGTTTTTT. Translating it yields CAISGTSGYANTGELFF.